This T cell receptor beta chain was documented in a study of OX40 agonist ivuxolimab in advanced cancers. In the study overall: People in dose escalation had one of these cancers: hepatocellular carcinoma, melanoma, renal cell or head and neck cancer. Cohort: 80% to 90% men, mean age approximately 66, aged about 23 to 80. Study-level findings and limits: In the expanded peripheral T cells, antigen specificity was never determined.

Generated by immunoSEQ multiplex PCR, the TCRdb table keeps only in-frame clones and is missing some. Of 70,000 to 95,000 clones in the sample, roughly 89% were seen once. Concerning this clone: The target antigen is unknown.

Patients were ruled out by autoimmune disease history or systemic immunosuppression. V dropped 2 bases and J dropped 2 bases, with 14 bases sitting between them. The CDR3 contains 15 residues. Germline CDR1 and CDR2: SGDLS and YYNGEE. Sequencing used CD4+ or CD8+ T cells sorted from blood, obtained in a trial of the OX40 agonist ivuxolimab. The chain has TRBV9 and TRBJ2-7, with D perhaps matching TRBD1 or TRBD2 (5 bases each). The source is an adult with an advanced solid tumor such as melanoma, head and neck, liver or kidney cancer. CDR3 coding DNA: TGTGCCAGCAGCGTGGGTGGGGACGCTGCCTACGAGCAGTACTTC. This encodes CASSVGGDAAYEQYF.